The clone carrying this T cell receptor (beta chain) has only a few counts. Its specificity is not known. Amplified TCR beta CDR3 regions derived from RNA transcripts. With the HTBI primer set, the TCR CDR3 went through a first round of RT-PCR. TCRdb re-called the multiplex PCR reads through MiXCR, storing one row per CDR3 protein. This sample carries hundreds of thousands of distinct CDR3 sequences, roughly a fifth of them seen once, and the ten largest clones take 35% to 45%. Germline V lookup: CDR1 SGHRS, CDR2 YFSETQ. CDR3 size: 15 residues. The V end lost 4 bases, the J end lost 0 bases, and 13 bases lay between the germline ends. This sample was included in a study of T cells in Graves' hyperthyroidism and ophthalmopathy. Ophthalmopathy patients had moderate-to-severe active disease, CAS ≥3, NOSPECS ≥4, and disease duration under 3 months. Patients with uncontrolled infections, other autoimmune diseases, pregnancy or lactation were excluded.

Regarding the study as a whole: A 13 V-J model separated ophthalmopathy from stable hyperthyroidism. Among clonotypes expanded in thyroid above 0.001, most were also found in blood.

The sequencing input was blood. This receptor was taken from a man between 50 and 59 years old with Graves' ophthalmopathy. V usage is TRBV5-1 and J usage is TRBJ2-5; tentatively, D is TRBD2 (6 bases). CDR3 nucleotide sequence: TGCGCCAGCAGCCCACTAGCAGCCTACCAAGAGACCCAGTACTTC. Translated: CASSPLAAYQETQYF.